The rows below give T cell receptor beta chains drawn from one sample of a study of blood T cell repertoires in COVID-19. TCRdb's table, derived via immunoSEQ multiplex PCR, lists solely in-frame clones and lacks some. This sample has 200,000 to 250,000 clones, with about nine tenths found just once. The sample was peripheral blood. These TCRs come from a woman between 50 and 59 years old with acute or convalescent COVID-19. The CDR3 runs from the conserved cysteine through the conserved F or W. D genes are given only for firm matches. Size values are once, few and many counts, or a class for expanded clones, and some rows have none.

>TRBD2|TRBJ2-5|TRBV14|.|15
TGTGCCAGCAGCCAGGGACTAGCTCGTGTAGAGACCCAGTACTTC
CASSQGLARVETQYF
>.|TRBJ2-5|TRBV11-2|.|13
TGTGCCAGCAGCTTCGAGATCCAAGAGACCCAGTACTTC
CASSFEIQETQYF
>TRBD1|TRBJ2-1|TRBV2|.|13
TGTGCCAGCAGTGAGGACAGGGTCTATGAGCAGTTCTTC
CASSEDRVYEQFF
>.|TRBJ1-3|TRBV5-1|.|16
TGCGCCAGCAGCATCATACCCGGGACATCTGGAAACACCATATATTTT
CASSIIPGTSGNTIYF
>.|TRBJ1-1|TRBV14|.|13
TGTGCCAGCAGTAGACAGAGTAAGACTGAAGCTTTCTTT
CASSRQSKTEAFF
>.|TRBJ1-6|TRBV10-3|.|14
TGTGCCATCAGCAGACAGGCCCGGAATTCACCCCTCCACTTT
CAISRQARNSPLHF
>TRBD2|TRBJ2-1|TRBV10-3|once|14
TGTGCCATCAAGCGGCTAGCGGGGGAGAATGAGCAGTTCTTC
CAIKRLAGENEQFF
>TRBD2|TRBJ2-2|TRBV7-7|.|16
TGTGCCAGCAGCCCCGGGGGGGCGGGAGCAAACGGGGAGCTGTTTTTT
CASSPGGAGANGELFF
>.|TRBJ2-2|TRBV7-9|.|12
TGTGCCAGCAGCTTAGGGGGGGTTAAGCTGTTTTTT
CASSLGGVKLFF
>TRBD2|TRBJ2-5|TRBV7-3|.|16
TGTGCCAGCAGCTTATTTCCAGCGGGGGGACAAGAGACCCAGTACTTC
CASSLFPAGGQETQYF
>TRBD1|TRBJ1-2|TRBV6-1|.|16
TGTGCCAGCAGTGAAGTCGGGGACAGGGGAAGAGAGGGCTACACCTTC
CASSEVGDRGREGYTF
>.|TRBJ2-7|TRBV7-6|.|15
TGTGCCAGCAGCTCTCGCCAGGGTAGAACAGGCGAGCAGTACTTC
CASSSRQGRTGEQYF
>.|TRBJ2-1|TRBV24-1|.|16
TGTGCCACCAGTGAGTCCGGGCCTGGCGGGTACAATGAGCAGTTCTTC
CATSESGPGGYNEQFF
>.|TRBJ2-5|TRBV19|.|15
TGTGCCTATATAGGGCGGGAAATCTACCAAGAGACCCAGTACTTC
CAYIGREIYQETQYF
>.|TRBJ1-6|TRBV5-5|.|17
TGTGCCAGCAGCTTAAGGACAGACTACTCCTATAATTCACCCCTCCACTTT
CASSLRTDYSYNSPLHF
>.|TRBJ1-1|TRBV7-2|.|14
TGTGCCAGCAGCTGGGGAGTAGGGGGCACTGAAGCTTTCTTT
CASSWGVGGTEAFF
>TRBD2|TRBJ2-7|TRBV9|.|16
TGTGCCAGCAGCGCTGCGGGTAGCGGGGACCCCTACGAGCAGTACTTC
CASSAAGSGDPYEQYF
>.|TRBJ1-2|TRBV9|.|13
TGTGCCAGCAGCGCCGGCCGGGACTATGGCTACACCTTC
CASSAGRDYGYTF
>TRBD1|TRBJ1-2|TRBV5-1|.|15
TGCGCCAGCAGCTGGGACAGTCGGCAGGCCTATGGCTACACCTTC
CASSWDSRQAYGYTF
>TRBD1|TRBJ1-1|TRBV30|.|11
TGTGCCGTACAGGGGCGCAATGAAGCTTTCTTT
CAVQGRNEAFF
>TRBD2|TRBJ2-1|TRBV6-7|.|21
TGTGCCAGCAGTTACGCCAGGACTAGCGGAACATTACCGAGGGTGTACAATGAGCAGTTCTTC
CASSYARTSGTLPRVYNEQFF
>TRBD1|TRBJ2-2|TRBV29-1|.|18
TGCAGCGCCGTCAAGTGGACAGGGGGATCAGAGGTGGTCGGGGAGCTGTTTTTT
CSAVKWTGGSEVVGELFF
>.|TRBJ2-2|TRBV5-1|.|13
TGCGCCAGCAGCTGGGGGGACACCGGGGAGCTGTTTTTT
CASSWGDTGELFF
>.|TRBJ1-1|TRBV30|.|13
TGTGCCTGGGGGTCAGGGATGGGCACTGAAGCTTTCTTT
CAWGSGMGTEAFF
>TRBD2|TRBJ2-7|TRBV11-3|.|14
TGTGCCAGCAGCGCCACTAGCGGGTCCTACGAGCAGTACTTC
CASSATSGSYEQYF
>.|TRBJ2-7|TRBV15|.|14
TGTGCCACCAGCTTAGACGGGGGCTCCTACGAGCAGTACTTC
CATSLDGGSYEQYF
>TRBD1|TRBJ2-3|TRBV19|.|16
TGTGCCAGTAGTATAGGAGGGACAGGGGTACCAGATACGCAGTATTTT
CASSIGGTGVPDTQYF
>TRBD1|TRBJ1-2|TRBV10-3|.|15
TGTGCCATCAGTGAGGGACAGGGGGGCATCTATGGCTACACCTTC
CAISEGQGGIYGYTF
>.|TRBJ2-5|TRBV21-1|.|14
TGTGCCAGCACCCCGCCGGGACAGCAAGAGACCCAGTACTTC
CASTPPGQQETQYF
>.|TRBJ1-2|TRBV6-5|.|14
TGTGCCAGCAGTTTCGGGCAGGGTAACTATGGCTACACCTTC
CASSFGQGNYGYTF
>TRBD1|TRBJ1-6|TRBV6-5|.|15
TGTGCCAGCCTAGGACAGGCTTACTCCCAGGCGGCCCTCCACTTT
CASLGQAYSQAALHF
>.|TRBJ2-1|TRBV11-2|.|14
TGTGCCAGCAGCTTCTCCGGGGGCTACAATGAGCAGTTCTTC
CASSFSGGYNEQFF
>TRBD2|TRBJ2-7|TRBV2|few|17
TGTGCCAGCAGGGACACTAGCGGGAGGGCCCGATATTACGAGCAGTACTTC
CASRDTSGRARYYEQYF
>TRBD1|TRBJ1-2|TRBV7-2|many|16
TGTGCCAGCAGCTCAAGGGGACAGGGGAGGGTCTATGGCTACACCTTC
CASSSRGQGRVYGYTF
>TRBD1|TRBJ1-1|TRBV11-2|.|17
TGTGCCAGCAGCCGGGTTGAGACAGGGGGCGCGGGCACTGAAGCTTTCTTT
CASSRVETGGAGTEAFF
>.|TRBJ1-1|TRBV7-9|.|15
TGTGCCAGCAGCTTGGGCGCGGGGGGGAACACTGAAGCTTTCTTT
CASSLGAGGNTEAFF
>TRBD2|TRBJ2-7|TRBV30|few|13
TGTGCCTGGGGGAGGGAACAGCCCTACGAGCAGTACTTC
CAWGREQPYEQYF
>TRBD1|TRBJ2-1|TRBV5-4|.|15
TGTGCCAGCAGCCCGGGACAGGGTTCCTACAATGAGCAGTTCTTC
CASSPGQGSYNEQFF
>TRBD2|TRBJ2-7|TRBV2|.|15
TGTGCCAGCCGGAATGCGGGCGGGAGGTACTACGAGCAGTACTTC
CASRNAGGRYYEQYF
>TRBD1|TRBJ2-7|TRBV30|.|11
TGTGCCTGGCAGGGGGCCTACGAGCAGTACTTC
CAWQGAYEQYF
>.|TRBJ2-5|TRBV11-2|.|13
TGTGCCAGCATGCTAACAGGGACAGAGACCCAGTACTTC
CASMLTGTETQYF
>.|TRBJ1-5|TRBV6-5|once|15
TGTGCCAGCAGTTACTCGTCAGGGTATGGGCAGCCCCAGCATTTT
CASSYSSGYGQPQHF
>.|TRBJ1-1|TRBV7-2|.|14
TGTGCCAGCAGCTTAAGTTTGTGGGGGGGTGAAGCTTTCTTT
CASSLSLWGGEAFF
>.|TRBJ1-5|TRBV14|.|13
TGTGCCAGCAGCCAAGGGGGCGATCAGCCCCAGCATTTT
CASSQGGDQPQHF
>TRBD1|TRBJ2-1|TRBV4-3|.|15
TGCGCCAGCAGCCGCCGGGACAGGGAGGAAGATGAGCAGTTCTTC
CASSRRDREEDEQFF
>.|TRBJ1-4|TRBV29-1|.|12
TGCAGCGCTGTCGGGACATTTGAAAAACTGTTTTTT
CSAVGTFEKLFF
>.|TRBJ1-1|TRBV6-5|few|14
TGTGCCAGCAGTTACGGAATGACATACACTGAAGCTTTCTTT
CASSYGMTYTEAFF
>.|TRBJ2-5|TRBV11-2|.|12
TGTGCCAGCAGCTTAGCGGGGGAGACCCAGTACTTC
CASSLAGETQYF
>.|TRBJ2-7|TRBV19|.|14
TGTGCCAGTACCTCGACGGGGGATTCCTACGAGCAGTACTTC
CASTSTGDSYEQYF
>TRBD2|TRBJ2-5|TRBV5-1|.|13
TGCGCCAGCAGCCTGGGACTAGGAGAGACCCAGTACTTC
CASSLGLGETQYF
>.|TRBJ2-3|TRBV11-2|few|15
TGTGCCAGCAGCTTAGGGAGCCCCCGCACAGATACGCAGTATTTT
CASSLGSPRTDTQYF
>.|TRBJ2-7|TRBV6-2/TRBV6-3|once|13
TGTGCCAGCAGCTTCCAGGGTATCGCCGAGCAGTACTTC
CASSFQGIAEQYF